This TCR beta chain was identified during a study of blood T cell repertoires in COVID-19. Overall study: There were acute and convalescent COVID-19 samples, and they came from the United States, Italy and Spain. PBMCs, B-cell-depleted T cells, or T cells were the source of the cDNA or gDNA that made up the material.

The authors' processing: Reference gene primer amplification gave nucleated cell count estimates. The data were produced by immunoSEQ multiplex PCR, yet TCRdb's version contains in-frame clones alone and is incomplete. D and trimming come from the DNA, and the V and J calls and clone size come from that table. There are roughly 380,000 clones in the sample; about nine tenths occur only once, and approximately 1.5% lies in the top ten. The germline gives CDR1 SGHTS, CDR2 YDEGEE. There are 14 residues in the CDR3. V was trimmed by 4 bases and J by 6 bases, leaving 13 bases between them. This receptor was identified in a woman in her thirties or forties with COVID-19, enrolled during active disease. Sequencing was carried out using peripheral blood. The rearrangement links TRBV5-8 to TRBJ1-4; possibly TRBD1 for D (6 bases). This CDR3 is CASSLSTGYEKLFF. The CDR3 coding sequence is TGTGCCAGCAGCCTTTCGACAGGATATGAAAAACTGTTTTTT.